This passage covers 22 T cell receptor beta chains from one sample sequenced in a study of blood T cell repertoires in COVID-19. Clones were read by immunoSEQ multiplex PCR, and TCRdb kept only the in-frame ones, dropping some. Of roughly 250,000 clones in the sample, approximately 86% were seen once. Sequenced: peripheral blood. The source is an elderly woman with active or convalescent COVID-19.

The CDR3 DNA reads TGTGCCAGCAGCTTCGGACAGGGTCACAATCAGCCCCAGCATTTT. It encodes CASSFGQGHNQPQHF. V is TRBV7-9 and J is TRBJ1-5, with 8 bases fitting TRBD1. The CDR3 length is 15 residues. Germline trimming cut 3 bases from V and 3 bases from J; bases unmatched to any gene: 4. CDR1 and CDR2 (germline): SEHNR, FQNEAQ (reference sequence).

V usage is TRBV27 and J usage is TRBJ2-7; 9 nucleotides match TRBD2. Germline V lookup: CDR1 MNHEY, CDR2 SMNVEV (reference sequence). This CDR3 comprises 15 residues. Germline trimming cut 5 bases from V and 0 bases from J; bases unmatched to any gene: 5. CDR3 in amino acids: CASSLSGRSSYEQYF. The DNA of the CDR3 is TGTGCCAGCAGTCTAAGCGGGAGGAGCTCCTACGAGCAGTACTTC.

This clone has a single count. The chain combines TRBV9 with TRBJ2-3; D is undetermined. V was pared by 0 bases and J by 10 bases, with 12 bases between. Germline V lookup: CDR1 SGDLS, CDR2 YYNGEE. The CDR3 loop spans 13 amino acids. In DNA form, the CDR3 reads TGTGCCAGCAGCGTAGCTCCCGGTGATGCGCAGTATTTT. It is translated as CASSVAPGDAQYF.

The chain joins TRBV30 to TRBJ1-1; no definite D call. With 0 bases removed from V and 4 bases from J, the gap between germline ends came to 12 bases. This CDR3 spans 14 amino acids. Per germline, CDR1 GTSNPN and CDR2 SVGIG (reference sequence). The DNA of the CDR3 is TGTGCCTGGAGTGTACTAGCGGAGGCCACTGAAGCTTTCTTT. This gives the protein CAWSVLAEATEAFF. Combining the CDR3 with reference TRBV30 and TRBJ1-1 gives the whole variable domain SQTIHQWPATLVQPVGSPLSLECTVEGTSNPNLYWYRQAAGRGLQLLFYSVGIGQISSEVPQNLSASRPQDRQFILSSKKLLLSDSGFYLCAWSVLAEATEAFFGQGTRLTVV.

The V gene is TRBV19, the J gene TRBJ1-5; the D gene is possibly TRBD1 (5 bases). Germline values: CDR1 LNHDA, CDR2 SQIVND (reference sequence). V dropped 2 bases and J dropped 2 bases, with 7 bases sitting between them. The CDR3 has 14 amino acids. CDR3 DNA: TGTGCCAGTAGTATACAGGGCGGCAATCAGCCCCAGCATTTT. This translates into CASSIQGGNQPQHF.

The chain has TRBV20-1 and TRBJ2-4; D may be TRBD1 (6 bases). The germline CDR1 and CDR2 sequences are DFQATT and SNEGSKA (reference sequence). V gave up 3 bases and J gave up 5 bases, with 14 bases separating them. There are 14 residues in the CDR3. The CDR3 spells CSASSVGQQNIQYF. CDR3 nucleotide sequence: TGCAGTGCTAGTAGCGTAGGACAGCAAAACATTCAGTACTTC.

The gene calls are TRBV30 and TRBJ1-1, with 7 bases aligning to TRBD1. J lost 2 bases, V lost 4 bases, and 10 bases had no gene match. Germline CDR1 is GTSNPN and CDR2 is SVGIG (reference sequence). This CDR3 is built from 15 residues. The CDR3 region is CAWKTFGTANTEAFF. CDR3 bases: TGTGCCTGGAAGACCTTCGGGACAGCCAACACTGAAGCTTTCTTT.

The J gene is TRBJ1-1, the V gene TRBV19; D might be TRBD1 (5 bases). Germline V gene lookup returns CDR1 LNHDA and CDR2 SQIVND (reference sequence). Trimming left V 7 bases short and J 1 base short, with 10 bases between. This CDR3 has 13 residues. CDR3 loop: CASIGVGNTEAFF. CDR3 in DNA: TGTGCCAGTATAGGGGTAGGGAACACTGAAGCTTTCTTT.

The rearrangement uses TRBV3-1 (or the pseudogene TRBV3-2) and TRBJ2-7; 9 nucleotides match TRBD2. Trimming took 1 base from V and 2 from J; bases not matched to a gene: 3. In germline, CDR1 is LGHDT, CDR2 YNNKEL (reference sequence). This CDR3 spans 15 amino acids. The CDR3 loop reads CASSQAGGGAYEQYF. CDR3 in DNA: TGTGCCAGCAGCCAAGCCGGCGGGGGGGCCTACGAGCAGTACTTC.

The V and J genes are TRBV4-1 and TRBJ2-7; 8 bases are a match to TRBD2. The J segment lost 4 bases and the V segment lost 4 bases, leaving 12 bases of the junction unmatched. In germline, CDR1 is MGHRA, CDR2 YSYEKL. The CDR3 consists of 16 residues. The DNA of the CDR3 is TGCGCCAGCAGCCGCCGGCATAGCGGGGTTCGGTACGAGCAGTACTTC. It codes for CASSRRHSGVRYEQYF.

The chain employs TRBV11-3 and TRBJ2-2; 12 nucleotides align to TRBD2. Germline lookup yields CDR1 SGHNT and CDR2 YENEEA. The J segment lost 6 bases and the V segment lost 4 bases, leaving 3 bases of the junction unmatched. This CDR3 comprises 15 residues. The CDR3: CASSSSGRAAGELFF. Written as DNA, the CDR3 is TGTGCCAGCAGCTCTAGCGGGAGGGCCGCCGGGGAGCTGTTTTTT.

V and J are TRBV19 and TRBJ2-1, with TRBD2 identical over 10 bases. This CDR3 is 15 amino acids long. Germline lookup yields CDR1 LNHDA and CDR2 SQIVND (reference sequence). Trimming removed 3 bases from V and 7 bases from J; junction bases left unmatched: 6. The CDR3 nucleotides are TGTGCCAGTAGTATCGAACTAGCGGGATGGAATGAGCAGTTCTTC. Translating it yields CASSIELAGWNEQFF.

This clone has only one observation. Additional DNA sequences in this sample encode the identical CDR3. The chain joins TRBV29-1 to TRBJ1-4, with a weak D call TRBD1 (5 bases). CDR3 size: 14 residues. Trimming stripped 6 bases from V and 0 bases from J, with 11 bases between. Germline V gene sequence: CDR1 SQVTM, CDR2 ANQGSEA. CDR3 sequence reads: CSVADRATNEKLFF. CDR3 DNA: TGCAGCGTGGCTGACAGAGCAACTAATGAAAAACTGTTTTTT.

The chain couples TRBV5-4 to TRBJ2-1, with TRBD2 matching over 10 bases. Germline V gives CDR1 SGHNT, CDR2 YYREEE (reference sequence). The CDR3 is 17 amino acids. Germline trimming cut 0 bases from V and 9 bases from J; bases unmatched to any gene: 12. As DNA, the CDR3 is TGTGCCAGCAGCTTGGGAGGGCAGCGGGGGGGCCGACGTGAGCAGTTCTTC. It specifies CASSLGGQRGGRREQFF.

The chain employs TRBV18 and TRBJ1-3, with 9 bases that match TRBD1. Losses at the gene ends were 3 bases for V and 3 bases for J; bases not matched to a gene: 6. The germline V gene has CDR1 KGHSH and CDR2 LQKENI. The length of the CDR3 is 16 residues. CDR3 amino acids: CASSPSGQGVGNTIYF. DNA for the CDR3: TGTGCCAGCTCACCTTCGGGACAGGGAGTTGGAAACACCATATATTTT.

This sequence joins TRBV27 and TRBJ1-3; D is perhaps TRBD1 (6 bases). CDR1 is MNHEY, CDR2 SMNVEV, per germline (reference sequence). The V and J ends lost 7 bases and 4 bases respectively, with 23 bases between them. The CDR3 contains 17 residues. The CDR3 region is CASTPTWGGTLGNTIYF. The CDR3 DNA reads as TGTGCCAGCACCCCTACATGGGGTGGGACACTCGGAAACACCATATATTTT.

The rearrangement uses TRBV28 and TRBJ1-2, with 7 positions matching TRBD1. This CDR3 has 14 residues. After removal of 6 bases from V and 4 bases from J, the junction contained 8 bases not matched to a gene. Germline V gives CDR1 MDHEN, CDR2 SYDVKM. CDR3 in DNA: TGTGCCAGCAGGCCGGGACAGAGAATCTATGGCTACACCTTC. The encoded protein is CASRPGQRIYGYTF.

The chain is built from TRBV5-1 and TRBJ2-1, with 9 bases lining up with TRBD2. Germline-derived CDR1 and CDR2 are SGHRS and YFSETQ. J lost 2 bases, V lost 0 bases, and 6 bases had no gene match. The CDR3 totals 17 residues. The CDR3 region has the DNA TGCGCCAGCAGCTTGGGAGGTAGCGGGAGTGCCTACAATGAGCAGTTCTTC. This encodes CASSLGGSGSAYNEQFF.

The rearrangement joins TRBV19 to TRBJ2-5, with 7 bases aligning to TRBD2. After removal of 8 bases from V and 0 bases from J, the junction contained 6 bases not matched to a gene. The germline V gene encodes CDR1 LNHDA and CDR2 SQIVND (reference sequence). The CDR3 covers 14 residues. In DNA form, the CDR3 reads TGTGCCAGTCAAAAGCGGGGAAACCAAGAGACCCAGTACTTC. Translation: CASQKRGNQETQYF.

The chain carries TRBV7-9 and TRBJ1-1, with TRBD1 matching 9 bases. The CDR3 extends over 13 amino acids. V was pared by 5 bases and J by 6 bases, with 4 bases of the junction left unmatched. Germline V gene data show CDR1 as SEHNR and CDR2 as FQNEAQ (reference sequence). In nucleotides, the CDR3 is TGTGCCAGCAGCCACGACAGGGGGTCTGAAGCTTTCTTT. Translation: CASSHDRGSEAFF.

V is TRBV28 and J is TRBJ2-3; D might be TRBD2 (6 bases). V was pared by 3 bases and J by 11 bases, with 18 bases between. The CDR3 spans 14 residues. Germline V gives CDR1 MDHEN, CDR2 SYDVKM. Written as DNA, the CDR3 is TGTGCCAGCAGTTTTTACGGGGGTCCTGAGGTGCAGTATTTT. Translated, it gives CASSFYGGPEVQYF.

J is TRBJ2-3 and V is TRBV28; 8 bases agree with TRBD2. Germline V lookup: CDR1 MDHEN, CDR2 SYDVKM. This CDR3 is built from 17 residues. The V and J ends lost 5 bases and 3 bases, in that order; junction bases with no gene match: 13. CDR3 in amino acids: CASSRIPWRGETDTQYF. Here the CDR3 DNA reads TGTGCCAGCAGTCGTATCCCCTGGCGGGGGGAAACAGATACGCAGTATTTT.